This T cell receptor (beta chain) is from a study of T cell responses to AZD1222 COVID-19 vaccine. The length of the CDR3 is 13 residues. V lost 6 bases and J lost 7; bases outside the gene matches: 6. Germline V gene sequence: CDR1 MRHNA, CDR2 SNTAGT. Whole-study findings and limits: Spike-specific TCRs gained breadth and depth after people received two AZD1222 doses.

The table came from immunoSEQ multiplex PCR; TCRdb's copy has only in-frame clones and leaves some out. There are approximately 130,000 clones in the sample; approximately 85% occur only once, and approximately 8.8% lies in the top ten. As to this clone: Its matching antigen is unknown.

The rearrangement joins TRBV6-4 to TRBJ1-5, with 7 bases aligning to TRBD1. The sequencing used peripheral blood, collected on day 0 of AZD1222 vaccination. The sequence derives from an adult in good health. The DNA of the CDR3 is TGTGCCAGCAGCGAGGGGGCGCAACAGCCCCAGCATTTT. Protein product: CASSEGAQQPQHF.